These T cell receptor beta chains were read from a single sample in a study of human T cells and chemical hapten exposure. TCRdb re-derived calls from the RACE reads in MiXCR, one entry per CDR3 protein. This table has 50,000 to 70,000 distinct CDR3 sequences, roughly 12% appearing once. The sequences come from whole blood, collected in connection with sensitization to the hapten diphenylcyclopropenone (DPC). These TCRs come from a man aged 25 to 40 with alopecia areata. Some clones in this sample may be carry-over from other donors' samples. The CDR3 runs from the conserved cysteine through the conserved F or W. The D gene is left open where the match is weak. Only some rows state a clone size, as once, few, many or a class for expanded clones.

- TRBJ1-5 TRBV4-3 - TGCGCCAGCAGCCAAGGGTCCGGGATCGATCAGCCCCAGCATTTT CASSQGSGIDQPQHF
once TRBJ1-4 TRBV15 - TGTGCCACCAGCAGAGACAGAGTAGAAAAACTGTTTTTT CATSRDRVEKLFF
many TRBJ2-3 TRBV7-8 TRBD2 TGTGCCAGCAACGGGGGGATAGAGATTAGCCTCCTAGGCACAGATACGCAGTATTTT CASNGGIEISLLGTDTQYF
- TRBJ1-4 TRBV5-6 TRBD1 TGTGCCAGCAGCTTGTCTCAGGGGGCAAGGGAAAAACTGTTTTTT CASSLSQGAREKLFF
- TRBJ2-1 TRBV5-1 - TGCGCCAGCAGCTTGCACCGCGAAGAGCAGTTCTTC CASSLHREEQFF
many TRBJ2-3 TRBV2 - TGTGCCAGCGGACGAGGGGGCACAGATACGCAGTATTTT CASGRGGTDTQYF
few TRBJ2-1 TRBV12-3/TRBV12-4 - TGTGCCAGCAGTCTTCAGGACCCGTCCTACAATGAGCAGTTCTTC CASSLQDPSYNEQFF
few TRBJ2-2 TRBV5-1 TRBD1 TGCGCCAGCAGCCCGGGACAGGGGTATACCGGGGAGCTGTTTTTT CASSPGQGYTGELFF
- TRBJ2-1 TRBV19 - TGTGCCAGTAGTATCGGGAGAAGGGTTAATGAGCAGTTCTTC CASSIGRRVNEQFF
many TRBJ2-7 TRBV20-1 - TGCAGTGCTAGATTTCGGAAGGCTGTCTACGAGCAGTACTTC CSARFRKAVYEQYF
- TRBJ2-7 TRBV5-1 - TGCGCCAGCAGCTTGGCCGTGATGGACGAGCAGTACTTC CASSLAVMDEQYF
few TRBJ2-1 TRBV6-2/TRBV6-3 TRBD1 TGTGCCAGCAGTTACAGAGGACAGGTCGATGAGCAGTTCTTC CASSYRGQVDEQFF
- TRBJ1-4 TRBV10-3 - TGTGCCATCAGTGAAGATCCCCGCTGGGAAAAACTGTTTTTT CAISEDPRWEKLFF
- TRBJ2-3 TRBV9 - TGTGCCAGCAGCGTAAGCCCTAGGGTAGATACGCAGTATTTT CASSVSPRVDTQYF
- TRBJ2-7 TRBV20-1 - TGCAGTGCTGACGACAGGAGCTCCTACGAGCAGTACTTC CSADDRSSYEQYF
- TRBJ2-1 TRBV7-6 - TGTGCCAGCAGCGCGGGAAGTGAGCAGTTCTTC CASSAGSEQFF
many TRBJ2-6 TRBV23-1 - TGCGCCAGCAGTCATTCGGTGACAGTCCTATCTGGGGCCAACGTCCTGACTTTC CASSHSVTVLSGANVLTF
many TRBJ2-5 TRBV10-2 TRBD2 TGCGCCAGCACGGCGGGGGGGGAGACCCAGTACTTC CASTAGGETQYF
- TRBJ1-1 TRBV29-1 TRBD1 TGCAGCGCATATCAGGGGGGGTTCGCTGAAGCTTTCTTT CSAYQGGFAEAFF
- TRBJ1-2 TRBV12-3/TRBV12-4 - TGTGCCAGCAGTCGAGGAGGGGGCTATGGCTACACCTTC CASSRGGGYGYTF
many TRBJ2-7 TRBV5-1 TRBD1 TGCGCCAGCAGCTTGGGGCGGTCTAGACAGGGGTGGTACGAGCAGTACTTC CASSLGRSRQGWYEQYF
- TRBJ1-4 TRBV28 - TGTGCCAGCAGTCCGCACGAGGAGGTTAATGAAAAACTGTTTTTT CASSPHEEVNEKLFF
many TRBJ1-4 TRBV18 TRBD1 TGTGCCAGCTCAGGAGTGACAGGGGATAATGAAAAACTGTTTTTT CASSGVTGDNEKLFF
few TRBJ2-7 TRBV27 - TGTGCCAGCAGTTTCGGGGCAGCCTACGAGCAGTACTTC CASSFGAAYEQYF
few TRBJ1-3 TRBV28 TRBD1 TGTGCCTCCAAACCTCACCGCGGGACAGTCTCTGGAAACACCATATATTTT CASKPHRGTVSGNTIYF
many TRBJ2-7 TRBV18 TRBD2 TGTGCCAGCTCACCAGCTAGCGGGGGATACTACGAGCAGTACTTC CASSPASGGYYEQYF
many TRBJ2-1 TRBV7-3 - TGTGCCAGCAGCTTACTGGCTTACAATGAGCAGTTCTTC CASSLLAYNEQFF
many TRBJ1-3 TRBV18 - TGTGCCAGCTCACAGACATCAGTCTCTGGAAACACCATATATTTT CASSQTSVSGNTIYF
many TRBJ2-3 TRBV11-2 - TGTGCCAGCAGTTATTCGGGGATGCCAGATACGCAGTATTTT CASSYSGMPDTQYF
many TRBJ1-1 TRBV7-9 - TGTGCCAGCAGCTTAAATGCTGGGAAGGAGGAAGCTTTCTTT CASSLNAGKEEAFF
many TRBJ2-3 TRBV7-2 TRBD1 TGTGCCAGCAGCTTAGTCAGGACAGGGTCCGCAGATACGCAGTATTTT CASSLVRTGSADTQYF
few TRBJ2-3 TRBV3-1 TRBD2 TGTGCCAGCAGCCATTCTAGCGGGGGCACAGATACGCAGTATTTT CASSHSSGGTDTQYF
few TRBJ1-1 TRBV29-1 - TGCAGCGTTGAAAAGGGCTCTGAAGCTTTCTTT CSVEKGSEAFF
many TRBJ2-7 TRBV7-2 - TGTGCCAGCAGCCCCGCCGGGGGCCCTCTATACGAGCAGTACTTC CASSPAGGPLYEQYF
- TRBJ2-7 TRBV2 - TGTGCCAGCAACTCCGGACCTGTCTACGAGCAGTACTTC CASNSGPVYEQYF
- TRBJ1-4 TRBV29-1 TRBD1 TGCAGCGTTGCGACAGGGGGTAACGAAAAACTGTTTTTT CSVATGGNEKLFF
- TRBJ1-2 TRBV28 - TGTGCCAGCAGTTCCGTCACCCTAGGGAGATCGAGTATTAACTATGGCTACACCTTC CASSSVTLGRSSINYGYTF
medium-sized TRBJ2-7 TRBV10-3 - TGTGCCATCAGTTCGAGGGATGGGGGAGGTGACCACGAGCAGTACTTC CAISSRDGGGDHEQYF
- TRBJ2-3 TRBV29-1 - TGCAGCGTTGAGGCGGGGGCCGGCACAGATACGCAGTATTTT CSVEAGAGTDTQYF
many TRBJ1-6 TRBV3-1 - TGTGCCAGCAGCCAAGCTCGGACCGATAATTCACCCCTCCACTTT CASSQARTDNSPLHF
many TRBJ2-7 TRBV3-1 - TGTGCCAGCAGCAGGGTCTACGAGCAGTACTTC CASSRVYEQYF
- TRBJ2-3 TRBV29-1 - TGCAGCAAAATCTTTAGTAAAACGCAGTATTTT CSKIFSKTQYF
many TRBJ2-7 TRBV5-1 - TGCGCCAGCAGCTTGGACGCCCGGAGCTCCTACGAGCAGTACTTC CASSLDARSSYEQYF
- TRBJ2-1 TRBV6-2/TRBV6-3 - TGTGCCAGCAGTTACGGGGCAGGGAGGCAGGGGTTCTTC CASSYGAGRQGFF
few TRBJ2-7 TRBV10-2 - TGCGCCAGCAGTGAAAGTATCCAGGGGCAGTACTTC CASSESIQGQYF
few TRBJ1-2 TRBV7-9 - TGTGCCAGCAGCTTAAGGTCATTAGAATCTTCATCGGGCTACACCTTC CASSLRSLESSSGYTF
- TRBJ1-2 TRBV5-8 - TGTGCCAGCAGCTTGGCAGGGGACTATGGCTACACCTTC CASSLAGDYGYTF
- TRBJ1-1 TRBV2 TRBD1 TGTGCCAGCAGTGCCCGCCGGGACAGTGCTTTCTTT CASSARRDSAFF
- TRBJ1-2 TRBV5-1 - TGCGCCAGCAGTCGGGGGGACTATGGCTACACCTTC CASSRGDYGYTF
many TRBJ1-1 TRBV29-1 - TGCAGCGAGAATGGTGTGGACACTGAAGCTTTCTTT CSENGVDTEAFF